A few counts support the clone carrying this T cell receptor (beta chain). The antigen is not known. This record comes from a study of response to subunit inactivated influenza vaccine. The CDR3 is 12 residues long. Deletions cut 6 bases from V and 6 bases from J, with 11 bases between. Findings of the study overall: Authors suggested each seasonal influenza vaccination recruits few new T cells.

Each CDR3 protein is one row after TCRdb ran MiXCR on the RT-PCR reads. The sample has around 540,000 distinct CDR3 sequences, around 11% seen once. The sample here was PBMCs from blood, taken on the day of vaccination. This TCR was sampled from a middle-aged man who received an inactivated influenza vaccine. The rearrangement uses TRBV12-3 or TRBV12-4 and TRBJ1-2; D ambiguous. The CDR3 here is CASRSPGNGYTF. The DNA for the CDR3 is TGTGCCAGCAGGAGCCCGGGGAATGGCTACACCTTC.